The sample holds one count of the clone carrying this T cell receptor beta chain. The sort gate was single viable CD3+CD4+CD8-CD45RO+ cells for memory CD4+ T cells. This record comes from a study of memory CD4+ T cells and cytomegalovirus serostatus. The junction had 7 bases not matched to a gene; V was cut back by 5 bases and J by 4 bases. The CDR3 loop spans 15 amino acids. CDR1 and CDR2 from the germline V gene are SGHAT and FQNNGV. Study processing details: Out-of-frame sequences were removed, leaving a few million distinct TCRbeta sequences. TCRdb's copy holds only in-frame clones and misses some; the assay was immunoSEQ multiplex PCR. D and trimming come from the DNA, and the V and J calls and clone size come from that table. Among about 44,000 clones listed, 79% were seen once.

This chain connects TRBV11-2 to TRBJ1-4; 7 nucleotides agree with TRBD1. Sample: memory CD4+ T cells from blood. The sequence was obtained from an adult in good health and CMV-seronegative. The CDR3 coding sequence is TGTGCCAGCAGCACAGGGACAGCTAATAATGAAAAACTGTTTTTT. Residues: CASSTGTANNEKLFF.